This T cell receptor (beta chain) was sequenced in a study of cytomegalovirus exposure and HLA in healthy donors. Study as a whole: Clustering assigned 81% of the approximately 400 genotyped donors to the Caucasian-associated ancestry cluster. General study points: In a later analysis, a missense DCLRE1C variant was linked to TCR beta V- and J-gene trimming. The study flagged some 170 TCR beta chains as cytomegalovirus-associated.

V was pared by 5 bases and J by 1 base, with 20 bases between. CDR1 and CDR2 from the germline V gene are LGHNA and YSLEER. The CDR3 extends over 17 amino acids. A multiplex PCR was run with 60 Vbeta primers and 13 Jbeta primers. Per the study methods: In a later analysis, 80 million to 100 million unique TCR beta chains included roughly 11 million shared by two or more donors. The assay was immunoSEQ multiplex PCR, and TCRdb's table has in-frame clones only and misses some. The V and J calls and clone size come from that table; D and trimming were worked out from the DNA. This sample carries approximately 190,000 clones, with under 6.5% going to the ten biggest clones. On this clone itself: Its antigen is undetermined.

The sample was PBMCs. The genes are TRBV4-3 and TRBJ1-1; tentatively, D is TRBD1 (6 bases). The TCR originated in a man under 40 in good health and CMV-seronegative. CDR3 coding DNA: TGCGCCAGCAGCTCCCAAATGACGACAGGAGGGAACACTGAAGCTTTCTTT. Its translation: CASSSQMTTGGNTEAFF.